The clone carrying this T cell receptor beta chain was counted only a few times. Its antigen remains unknown. These data come from a study of CD4+ T cells in melanoma. V was pared by 7 bases and J by 1 base, with 7 bases of the junction left unmatched. Germline V lookup: CDR1 SNHLY, CDR2 FYNNEI. The CDR3 is 15 amino acids. Whole-study results and caveats: Reportedly, melanoma neoantigen-specific CD4+ T cells showed varied differentiation states. A reported correlation linked neoantigen-specific CD4+ T cells to CD8+, macrophage and B cell function.

Sequencing used immunoSEQ multiplex PCR; TCRdb keeps in-frame clones, though not all of them. Of about 5,000 clones detected, approximately 64% appear once; the ten largest clones hold around a fifth. Sequencing input: cells from a culture (not recorded whether cultured in vitro). The V gene is TRBV2, the J gene TRBJ1-5; TRBD1 agrees at 7 bases. The clonotype comes from a human donor with melanoma. The CDR3 sequence: CASMRDRTSNQPQHF. As DNA, the CDR3 is TGTGCCAGCATGAGGGACAGAACGAGCAATCAGCCCCAGCATTTT.